This TCR beta chain is drawn from a study of vaccination effects on CD4 cells after COVID-19. Study-wide results and limits: Clones from infection and from vaccination both contracted markedly late after vaccination.

Here immunoSEQ multiplex PCR was the method, and the copy in TCRdb shows in-frame clones only, minus some. Seen here are tens of thousands of clones, roughly four fifths observed once, and the top ten hold approximately 2%. As for this clone: Its antigen is not known.

CD4+ T cells specific for antigen were expanded with viral peptide pools by the ViraFEST assay before sequencing. CD4+ T cell isolation took place after 10 days of culture. The cohort was immunized with two doses of either the BNT162b2 or mRNA-1273 vaccine. Researchers reported culturing approximately 1.8 million PBMC in each well, adding approximately 9.4 IU/ml IL-2 and about 9.6 ug/ml peptides. CDR3 length equals 15 residues. V lost 4 bases and J lost 0; bases outside the gene matches: 6. CDR1 and CDR2 (germline): SGHRS, YFSETQ. V gene TRBV5-1 combines with J gene TRBJ1-2; TRBD1 matches 7 bases. The sample in question was CD4+ T cells from PBMCs cultured with HCoV-NL63 spike peptides, obtained after COVID-19 vaccination. The TCR sequence derives from a human donor who received a COVID-19 vaccine. Some clones in this sample may be carry-over from other donors' samples. CDR3 amino acids: CASSPDQGANYGYTF. Written as DNA, the CDR3 is TGCGCCAGCAGCCCTGACCAGGGGGCTAACTATGGCTACACCTTC.